The next 20 T cell receptor beta chains were all read from a single sample in a study of patients and donors after allogeneic stem cell transplantation. TCRdb called the RT-PCR reads again in MiXCR, with one record for every CDR3 protein. The sample yields about 74,000 distinct CDR3 sequences, around 27% seen once. Sequenced sample: blood, either unsorted or a sorted T cell fraction (not recorded which). The source is a human donor who was either an allogeneic HSCT recipient or a stem cell or donor lymphocyte infusion donor (not recorded which). It is not recorded whose cells these are; they may come from a transplant donor.

Points on this clonotype: A much larger clone is a single base away; this may be a read error. The chain uses TRBV5-1 and TRBJ1-5, with D tentatively TRBD1 (6 bases). The CDR3 consists of 14 residues. Germline V CDR1 and CDR2: SGHRS, YFSETQ. V lost 1 base, J lost 8 bases, and 13 bases lay in between. The CDR3 here is CASSLSGGKKPQHF. For the CDR3, the DNA is TGCGCCAGCAGCTTGAGCGGGGGCAAAAAGCCCCAGCATTTT.

This clonotype has only a few counts. The chain employs TRBV12-3 or TRBV12-4 and TRBJ1-5; 9 nucleotides agree with TRBD1. The CDR3 is made up of 14 amino acids. V gave up 3 bases and J gave up 12 bases; unmatched junction bases: 9. CDR3: CASSLSWGQGDQHF. Written as DNA, the CDR3 is TGTGCCAGCAGTTTGAGTTGGGGACAGGGCGACCAGCATTTT.

There are many counts of this clonotype. V and J are TRBV5-6 and TRBJ1-2; D not certain. V lost 1 base and J lost 5, with 6 bases in between. Germline V gene sequence: CDR1 SGHDT, CDR2 YYEEEE. This CDR3 region has 12 residues. The chain's CDR3 is CASSLMIYGYTF. For the CDR3, the DNA is TGTGCCAGCAGCTTGATGATTTATGGCTACACCTTC.

The chain employs TRBV12-3 or TRBV12-4 and TRBJ1-1, with D hard to call. The CDR3 runs to 12 residues. V was pared by 6 bases and J by 6 bases, with 11 bases between. The CDR3 spells CASRLEGAEAFF. The CDR3 DNA reads TGTGCCAGCAGATTGGAAGGCGCTGAAGCTTTCTTT.

This clonotype was counted between two and nine times. This chain connects TRBV19 to TRBJ2-1; D perhaps matches TRBD2 (5 bases). V lost 4 bases, J lost 14 bases, and 24 bases lay in between. Per the germline V gene, CDR1 is LNHDA and CDR2 is SQIVND (reference sequence). This CDR3 is 15 amino acids long. In DNA, the CDR3 is TGTGCCAGTAGTAACGTCCCATACCTGCGAGAGACTAAGTTCTTC. This gives the protein CASSNVPYLRETKFF. The whole variable domain, filled in from reference TRBV19 and TRBJ2-1, reads DGGITQSPKYLFRKEGQNVTLSCEQNLNHDAMYWYRQDPGQGLRLIYYSQIVNDFQKGDIAEGYSVSREKKESFPLTVTSAQKNPTAFYLCASSNVPYLRETKFFGPGTRLTVL.

V is TRBV12-3 or TRBV12-4 and J is TRBJ1-2; a possible D gene is TRBD1 (5 bases). The CDR3 totals 15 residues. V lost 5 bases and J lost 8, with 21 bases in between. This CDR3 reads CASSIRQIPGRGYTF. The DNA for the CDR3 is TGTGCCAGCAGTATAAGACAGATCCCGGGTAGAGGCTACACCTTC.

The V gene is TRBV29-1, the J gene TRBJ1-1; no firm D call. CDR3 length equals 13 residues. V lost 5 bases to trimming and J lost 3 bases, with 13 bases between them. Germline V CDR1 and CDR2: SQVTM, ANQGSEA. The CDR3 sequence is CSVPKMGHTEAFF. CDR3 bases: TGCAGCGTTCCAAAGATGGGCCACACTGAAGCTTTCTTT. The full variable domain, rest sourced from reference TRBV29-1 and TRBJ1-1, is SAVISQKPSRDICQRGTSLTIQCQVDSQVTMMFWYRQQPGQSLTLIATANQGSEATYESGFVIDKFPISRPNLTFSTLTVSNMSPEDSSIYLCSVPKMGHTEAFFGQGTRLTVV.

There are many counts of this clonotype. The V gene is TRBV20-1, the J gene TRBJ1-5, with D possibly matching TRBD1 (5 bases). The V end lost 4 bases, the J end lost 0 bases, and 10 bases lay between the germline ends. There are 14 residues in the CDR3. Germline V gene sequence: CDR1 DFQATT, CDR2 SNEGSKA (reference sequence). CDR3 residues: CSATGHLSNQPQHF. DNA for the CDR3: TGCAGTGCTACCGGACACCTTAGCAATCAGCCCCAGCATTTT.

This clonotype has more than one count but fewer than ten. J is TRBJ1-1 and V is TRBV21-1; the table names TRBD1, a call not compared with the DNA. TRBV21-1 is flagged as a pseudogene. The CDR3 totals 14 residues. Here the CDR3 DNA reads TGTGCCAGCAGCTCCCCAGGGGGGCACACTGAAGCTTTCTTT. Translating it yields CASSSPGGHTEAFF.

The gene calls are TRBV9 and TRBJ2-5; no clear D. Germline V gene sequence: CDR1 SGDLS, CDR2 YYNGEE. The CDR3 totals 11 residues. Trimming stripped 3 bases from V and 0 bases from J, with 0 bases between. CDR3 sequence (DNA): TGTGCCAGCAGCGACCAAGAGACCCAGTACTTC. Amino acids: CASSDQETQYF.

The genes are TRBV6-1 and TRBJ2-1; D perhaps matches TRBD1 (5 bases). V lost 2 bases to trimming and J lost 8 bases, with 16 bases between them. The CDR3 length is 15 residues. Germline CDR1 reads MNHNS; CDR2 reads SASEGT. The CDR3 DNA reads as TGTGCCAGCAGTGAAAGGGGCGATGCGGTCTATGAGCAGTTCTTC. Translated: CASSERGDAVYEQFF.

The CDR3 region is CAISDLQGFGAKETQYF. CDR3 bases: TGTGCCATCAGTGATCTACAGGGTTTCGGTGCTAAAGAGACCCAGTACTTC. The V call is TRBV10-3, the J call TRBJ2-5; perhaps TRBD1 as D (6 bases). The V and J ends lost 3 bases and 3 bases respectively, with 20 bases between them. The CDR3 runs 17 residues. Per germline, CDR1 ENHRY and CDR2 SYGVKD.

This clonotype was recorded a few times. This chain links TRBV30 with TRBJ1-3, with TRBD1 as a possible D gene (6 bases). Germline lookup yields CDR1 GTSNPN and CDR2 SVGIG (reference sequence). This CDR3 has 14 amino acids. Trimming cost V 3 bases and J 0 bases, with 9 bases left between them. CDR3 coding DNA: TGTGCCTGGAGGACAGGAGGCTCTGGAAACACCATATATTTT. Protein: CAWRTGGSGNTIYF.

In its sample, this clonotype was seen a few times. The chain combines TRBV24-1 with TRBJ2-1; D tentatively fits TRBD1 or TRBD2 (5 bases each). Germline values: CDR1 KGHDR, CDR2 SFDVKD. V lost 3 bases to trimming and J lost 7 bases, with 27 bases between them. CDR3 length equals 19 residues. The CDR3 DNA follows: TGTGCCACCAGTGATCCCCGGGACCTGAACGCTGATTTGAATAATGAGCAGTTCTTC. Translation: CATSDPRDLNADLNNEQFF.

The table lists this clonotype with a few counts. V is TRBV7-2 and J is TRBJ1-1, with D unclear. From germline, CDR1 is SGHTA and CDR2 FQGNSA. Trimming stripped 3 bases from V and 1 base from J, with 6 bases between. This CDR3 comprises 13 residues. The CDR3 sequence: CASSFDKNTEAFF. CDR3 in DNA: TGTGCCAGCAGCTTCGACAAGAACACTGAAGCTTTCTTT.

V gene TRBV9 combines with J gene TRBJ1-1; no clear D gene. V shed 0 bases and J shed 7 bases, with 10 bases lying between them. The CDR3 extends over 13 amino acids. Germline CDR1 SGDLS, CDR2 YYNGEE. The CDR3: CASSVGPGIEAFF. The DNA for the CDR3 is TGTGCCAGCAGCGTAGGACCGGGGATTGAAGCTTTCTTT.

The gene calls are TRBV11-2 and TRBJ1-5, with TRBD1 matching over 7 bases. Germline V gene data show CDR1 as SGHAT and CDR2 as FQNNGV. J was trimmed by 7 bases and V by 6 bases; bases with no gene match: 9. CDR3 length: 14 residues. Written as DNA, the CDR3 is TGTGCCAGCAGACCCGGGCACAGGGGCCAGCCCCAGCATTTT. Amino acid sequence: CASRPGHRGQPQHF.

The rearrangement joins TRBV29-1 to TRBJ2-3, with 7 bases lining up with TRBD2. The CDR3 consists of 15 residues. V shed 4 bases, J shed 5 bases, and the junction held 12 bases outside the gene matches. Germline V CDR1 and CDR2: SQVTM, ANQGSEA. CDR3 bases: TGCAGCGTTGTGTTACTAGGGCGCGGGAGAGATACGCAGTATTTT. This gives the protein CSVVLLGRGRDTQYF.

J is TRBJ2-4 and V is TRBV6-1, with unresolved D. Trimming stripped 5 bases from V and 0 bases from J, with 11 bases between. The germline CDR1 and CDR2 sequences are MNHNS and SASEGT. The CDR3 consists of 15 residues. The CDR3: CASSLVSLAKNIQYF. The CDR3 DNA reads as TGTGCCAGCAGTCTCGTGTCCCTAGCCAAAAACATTCAGTACTTC.

The V call is TRBV7-2, the J call TRBJ2-1; TRBD2 might be the D (5 bases). CDR3 length equals 13 residues. Trimming removed 5 bases at V and 4 bases at J, with 9 bases between. CDR1 is SGHTA and CDR2 is FQGNSA in the germline V gene. CDR3 amino acids: CASSPTRYNEQFF. CDR3 nucleotide sequence: TGTGCCAGCAGCCCCACTAGATACAATGAGCAGTTCTTC.